This entry lists 18 T cell receptor beta chains sequenced from one sample in a study of CD8+CD57+ T cells in acquired aplastic anemia. Genomic DNA provided the template from which TCR beta VDJ and CDR3 profiles were obtained. TCRdb reanalysed the reads using MiXCR and keeps one entry per CDR3 protein. The sample lists about 110,000 distinct CDR3 sequences; around half were seen once. Sequenced input: sorted CD4+, CD8+, or CD8+CD57+ T cells (not recorded which) from PBMCs. These receptors were taken from a human donor in good health, serving as a control.

The J gene is TRBJ2-7, the V gene TRBV10-3; D not certain. The CDR3 covers 14 residues. Per the germline V gene, CDR1 is ENHRY and CDR2 is SYGVKD. V was clipped by 6 bases and J by 6 bases, with 18 bases between them. DNA of the CDR3: TGTGCCATCAGGTACACGTTAGAGGATGGCGAGCAGTACTTC. Translating it yields CAIRYTLEDGEQYF.

This clonotype was seen many times. This chain uses TRBV7-6 with TRBJ1-1, with TRBD1 matching over 7 bases. V lost 5 bases, J lost 0 bases, and 6 bases stayed unmatched. This CDR3 spans 15 amino acids. Germline CDR1 is SGHVS and CDR2 is FNYEAQ. The CDR3 bases are TGTGCCAGCAGCCTCGCGGGACAGCTGAACACTGAAGCTTTCTTT. Amino acid sequence: CASSLAGQLNTEAFF.

This clonotype is medium-sized by share. The chain combines TRBV4-3 with TRBJ2-7; D uncertain. CDR3 length: 13 residues. Trimming took 3 bases from V and 1 from J, leaving 7 bases between them. Germline V gene data show CDR1 as LGHNA and CDR2 as YSLEER. The CDR3: CASSQSQSYEQYF. The CDR3 DNA follows: TGCGCCAGCAGCCAGAGTCAGTCCTACGAGCAGTACTTC.

The table lists this clonotype with many counts. The chain links TRBV7-9 to TRBJ2-7; D gene uncertain. The CDR3 extends over 14 amino acids. The germline CDR1 and CDR2 sequences are SEHNR and FQNEAQ (reference sequence). Trimming removed 3 bases from V and 0 bases from J, with 9 bases in between. CDR3 coding DNA: TGTGCCAGCAGCTTGAGCGATAGCTCCTACGAGCAGTACTTC. It is translated as CASSLSDSSYEQYF. Together with reference TRBV7-9 and TRBJ2-7, the CDR3 gives the full variable domain: DTGVSQNPRHKITKRGQNVTFRCDPISEHNRLYWYRQTLGQGPEFLTYFQNEAQLEKSRLLSDRFSAERPKGSFSTLEIQRTEQGDSAMYLCASSLSDSSYEQYFGPGTRLTVT.

The table lists this clonotype with many counts. The chain has TRBV20-1 and TRBJ1-3; no firm D call. The V gene's germline CDR1 is DFQATT and CDR2 SNEGSKA (reference sequence). The CDR3 is made up of 13 amino acids. V lost 2 bases and J 0 bases, leaving 5 bases between the germline ends. This CDR3 is CSARQSSGNTIYF. The CDR3 nucleotides read TGCAGTGCTAGACAGTCCTCTGGAAACACCATATATTTT.

As to this clonotype: A read error may explain this, as a much larger clone is one base away. This chain joins TRBV19 and TRBJ2-1, with D maybe TRBD1 (6 bases). Germline V lookup: CDR1 LNHDA, CDR2 SQIVND (reference sequence). The CDR3 is 18 residues long. CDR3 residues: CASSILGGETSSYNEQLF. CDR3 sequence (DNA): TGTGCCAGTAGTATATTAGGGGGTGAAACGAGCTCCTACAATGAGCAGCTCTTC.

This clonotype showed up many times. In DNA, the CDR3 is TGCGCCAGCAGCCAAGAGGGACACCGAGAGACCCAGTACTTC. It yields the protein CASSQEGHRETQYF. The chain couples TRBV4-3 to TRBJ2-5; tentative D call: TRBD1 (6 bases). CDR3 length equals 14 residues. In germline, CDR1 is LGHNA, CDR2 YSLEER. V was shortened by 0 bases and J by 4 bases, with 9 bases between the two germline ends.

This clonotype appeared many times. The gene calls are TRBV6-5 and TRBJ2-7; D possibly matches TRBD1 or TRBD2 (6 bases each). The V end lost 4 bases, the J end lost 6 bases, and 16 bases lay between the germline ends. Germline CDR1 reads MNHEY; CDR2 reads SVGAGI. The length of the CDR3 is 14 residues. The CDR3 region is CASSLDGGDSEQYF. Written as DNA, the CDR3 is TGTGCCAGCAGTTTGGACGGGGGCGATTCCGAGCAGTACTTC.

In its sample, this clonotype was seen many times. V and J are TRBV5-8 and TRBJ2-7, with D hard to call. V was pared by 0 bases and J by 7 bases, with 11 bases between. CDR1 SGHTS and CDR2 YDEGEE come from the germline V gene. The CDR3 is 13 amino acids. For the CDR3, the DNA is TGTGCCAGCAGCTTGGCCAACTCTATGGAGCAGTACTTC. Translation: CASSLANSMEQYF.

The J gene is TRBJ2-5, the V gene TRBV19; the D gene is possibly TRBD1 (6 bases). CDR1 LNHDA and CDR2 SQIVND come from the germline V gene (reference sequence). V was shortened by 7 bases and J by 5 bases, with 17 bases between the two germline ends. The CDR3 sequence is 14 residues long. The CDR3 is CASTHDRSGETQYF. The CDR3, as DNA: TGTGCCAGTACTCACGACAGGTCGGGGGAGACCCAGTACTTC. Variable domain in full (rest from reference TRBV19 and TRBJ2-5): DGGITQSPKYLFRKEGQNVTLSCEQNLNHDAMYWYRQDPGQGLRLIYYSQIVNDFQKGDIAEGYSVSREKKESFPLTVTSAQKNPTAFYLCASTHDRSGETQYFGPGTRLLVL.

This clonotype has only a few counts. The chain is built from TRBV10-3 and TRBJ1-6, with a tentative D call TRBD1 (6 bases). The CDR3 runs 13 residues. Trimming removed 6 bases at V and 7 bases at J, with 10 bases between. The germline V gene encodes CDR1 ENHRY and CDR2 SYGVKD. In DNA form, the CDR3 reads TGTGCCATCAGCGAGGGGGGGAATTCACCCCTCCACTTT. Translated: CAISEGGNSPLHF.

The chain employs TRBV5-1 and TRBJ1-6; the D is unclear. This CDR3 region has 14 residues. CDR1 SGHRS and CDR2 YFSETQ come from the germline V gene. Trimming took 2 bases from V and 10 from J, leaving 13 bases between them. CDR3 protein: CASSFNGVESPLHF. The CDR3 region has the DNA TGCGCCAGCAGCTTCAACGGGGTAGAGTCACCCCTCCACTTT.

The V call is TRBV20-1, the J call TRBJ2-5; D unclear. The CDR3 sequence is 8 residues long. Germline V lookup: CDR1 DFQATT, CDR2 SNEGSKA (reference sequence). The DNA of the CDR3 is TGCAGCGTTGGGACCCAGTACTTC. As protein: CSVGTQYF.

The rearrangement links TRBV7-9 to TRBJ2-5; 10 nucleotides agree with TRBD1. With 5 bases clipped from V and 5 bases from J, the junction kept 2 bases outside the gene matches. Germline V gene lookup returns CDR1 SEHNR and CDR2 FQNEAQ (reference sequence). The CDR3 has 13 residues. CDR3 amino acids: CASSRGQGETQYF. In DNA form, the CDR3 reads TGTGCCAGCAGCCGGGGACAGGGGGAGACCCAGTACTTC.

This clonotype was observed many times. The V call is TRBV3-1, the J call TRBJ2-7, with 10 bases identical to TRBD2. CDR1 and CDR2 from the germline V gene are LGHDT and YNNKEL (reference sequence). CDR3 length equals 15 residues. V dropped 3 bases and J dropped 3; count of bases not matched to a gene: 5. CDR3 in DNA: TGTGCCAGCAGCCAGACGGCTAGCGGGGGCTACGAGCAGTACTTC. It codes for CASSQTASGGYEQYF.

Notes on this clonotype: One end of the junction does not line up with germline, which may come from a read error. The chain uses TRBV10-2 and TRBJ2-7; TRBD1 matches 12 bases. The CDR3 runs 14 residues. CDR1 and CDR2 (germline): WSHSY, SAAADI. CDR3 in amino acids: CAGSDGTGGYEQYF. The CDR3 DNA is TGTGCCGGCAGTGACGGGACAGGGGGCTACGAGCAGTATTTC.

This clonotype was picked up many times. One end of the junction does not line up with germline, which may come from a read error. The chain has TRBV4-2 and TRBJ2-1, with 8 bases matching TRBD2. The CDR3 has 13 residues. The V gene's germline CDR1 is LGHNA and CDR2 YNFKEQ. The CDR3 loop is CASSQGPGGDWIF. CDR3 coding DNA: TGTGCCAGCAGCCAAGGACCCGGGGGGGATTGGATCTTC.

CDR3 sequence reads: CASSGGLAAPNEQFF. Here the CDR3 DNA reads TGTGCCAGCAGCGGAGGACTAGCGGCACCCAATGAGCAGTTCTTC. The genes are TRBV11-2 and TRBJ2-1, with 10 positions matching TRBD2. V trimming: 5 bases; J trimming: 6 bases; junction bases outside the gene matches: 7. This CDR3 contains 15 residues. Germline V gene sequence: CDR1 SGHAT, CDR2 FQNNGV.